This T cell receptor (beta chain) appears in the sequencing data of a study of shared clonotypes between healthy human individuals. Looking at the study overall: A donor's plate count was three for CD4 naive and three for CD4 memory; CD8 naive had two and CD8 memory one.

TCRdb's copy holds only in-frame clones and misses some; the assay was immunoSEQ multiplex PCR. The repertoire includes around 2.1 million clones, approximately 94% of them detected once, and more than 1.5% sits in the top ten. Naive CD8 cells were CD45RO-negative, positively selected for CCR7, excluding terminally differentiated effector memory CD45RA+ cells. In regard to this clone: The antigen is undetermined.

CDR1 is SGDLS, CDR2 YYNGEE, per germline. The CDR3 contains 17 residues. The junction had 10 bases not matched to a gene; V was cut back by 2 bases and J by 3 bases. Whole-study findings and limits: Naive subsets, compared against memory subsets, generally had larger estimated richness values. Relative to clonotypes present in all four donors, those not shared had lower generation probabilities.

V usage is TRBV9 and J usage is TRBJ2-1, with 8 bases that match TRBD2. Sequencing was carried out using naive CD8+ T cells from PBMCs. The clonotype comes from a man between 18 and 35 years old in good health. Some clones in this sample may be carry-over from other donors' samples. CDR3 in amino acids: CASSVDLSGTDYNEQFF. The CDR3 coding sequence is TGTGCCAGCAGCGTGGACCTTAGCGGGACTGACTACAATGAGCAGTTCTTC.